This note documents a single T cell receptor beta chain sequence. CDR1 is SGHTA, CDR2 FQGNSA, per germline. This CDR3 spans 15 amino acids. Deletions cut 5 bases from V and 4 bases from J, with 15 bases between. This entry is derived from a study of blood T cell repertoires in COVID-19. Study at large: The analysed material was cDNA or gDNA that came from T cells, B-cell-depleted T cells, or PBMCs.

Original processing methods: Scientists estimated how many nucleated cells there were by amplifying reference gene primers. The assay was immunoSEQ multiplex PCR, and TCRdb's table has in-frame clones only and misses some. V and J calls and clone size are those listed in that table; D and trimming were worked out from the DNA. The sample has approximately 110,000 clones, around 85% seen once; the top ten hold less than 25%. The sequence came from a man between 65 and 79 years old with active or convalescent COVID-19. The sequenced sample was peripheral blood. The V call is TRBV7-2, the J call TRBJ2-1, with D perhaps matching TRBD1 (5 bases). As DNA, the CDR3 is TGTGCCAGCAGCCCCTCGGCAGGGCCTTACAATGAGCAGTTCTTC. Translating gives CASSPSAGPYNEQFF.